This T cell receptor beta chain was documented in a study of T cell changes during pregnancy in multiple sclerosis. This table comes from immunoSEQ multiplex PCR, and its TCRdb copy is limited to in-frame clones, with some not included. This sample has about 59,000 clones, with about 94% found just once. CDR1 is LNHNV and CDR2 is YYDKDF in the germline V gene (reference sequence). V lost 3 bases and J lost 3; bases outside the gene matches: 2. The CDR3 covers 15 residues. The source is a female donor with multiple sclerosis, enrolled in a pregnancy study. The rearrangement uses TRBV15 and TRBJ2-7; 13 nucleotides agree with TRBD2. Sequencing used CD8+ T cells from peripheral blood mononuclear cells, obtained after pregnancy. Here the CDR3 DNA reads TGTGCCACCAGCAGTGGGACTAGCGGGATCTACGAGCAGTACTTC. As protein: CATSSGTSGIYEQYF.